This T cell receptor (beta chain) was observed in a study of immune characterization of retroperitoneal liposarcoma. With V trimmed by 1 base and J by 4 bases, 4 bases remained unmatched. The germline CDR1 and CDR2 sequences are MNHNY and SVGAGI (reference sequence). The CDR3 spans 16 residues. TCRdb re-called the PCR reads with MiXCR, one entry per CDR3 protein. The table has fewer than 9,000 distinct CDR3 sequences, less than 30% seen once. This clonotype ranks as large (0.1 to 1%). The sequenced material came from blood. The sequence was collected from a male donor with retroperitoneal liposarcoma. The chain links TRBV6-6 to TRBJ2-1; 10 bases line up with TRBD2. The DNA of the CDR3 is TGTGCCAGCAGTTACTTCGCTAGCGGGAGTTACAATGAGCAGTTCTTC. It encodes CASSYFASGSYNEQFF.